This TCR beta chain was identified in a study of beta chain features in type 1 diabetes. Germline V lookup: CDR1 ENHRY, CDR2 SYGVKD. Trimming removed 4 bases at V and 5 bases at J, with 8 bases between. The length of the CDR3 is 12 residues. Worth noting for this clone: Its antigen is not identified. Other nucleotide sequences in the sample specify the same CDR3.

The entirety of the isolated RNA underwent reverse transcription, so expressed TCRB transcripts were sequenced. Libraries were prepared by immunoSEQ multiplex PCR; TCRdb keeps only in-frame clonotypes and omits some of them. Altogether roughly 730,000 clones are present, under 15% being singletons, with the ten largest covering roughly 0.022%. Notes on the study in general: cDNA-based sequencing might over-represent cells highly expressing TCR. The study found moderately but significantly shorter TCRB CDR3s in all four CD4+ subsets of Type 1 diabetes patients.

Sequenced sample: naive CD4+ T cells from blood. The chain recombines TRBV10-3 with TRBJ2-5; maybe TRBD1 (5 bases). The receptor was derived from a man younger than 35 with type 1 diabetes. The CDR3 protein is CAISGGQETQYF. The CDR3 DNA sequence: TGTGCCATCAGTGGGGGCCAGGAGACCCAGTACTTC.